The 31 T cell receptor beta chains below come from one sample, sequenced in a study of T cells after yellow fever vaccination (dated by TCRdb to the late 2010s). The treatment or condition label, as the study defines it: live attenuated yellow fever vaccine strain. Receptor libraries were prepared by 5' RACE. Data came from an Illumina HiSeq 2500. TCRdb applied fastp at Q25 and MiXCR to the public reads, then kept only in-frame beta chains. A single entry per CDR3 protein holds the most common genes and DNA from its merged rows. The sample has under 300,000 distinct CDR3 sequences on record, about 7% of them singletons. The ten top clones hold more than 0.85% of the sample. The input for sequencing was CD4+ T cells sorted from PBMCs, taken on the day of the yellow fever booster vaccination. Receptors were obtained from a man aged 30 to 45 who received the YFV17D yellow fever vaccine.

This clonotype turned up a few times. The chain has TRBV3-1 and TRBJ2-3; D remains ambiguous. Germline CDR1 reads LGHDT; CDR2 reads YNNKEL (reference sequence). The CDR3 contains 13 residues. V gave up 0 bases and J gave up 14 bases, with 15 bases separating them. In DNA, the CDR3 is TGTGCCAGCAGCCAAGAAGTAGGTGGAAGCTCGTATTTT. Translating gives CASSQEVGGSSYF.

This clonotype was counted many times. The chain is built from TRBV18 and TRBJ2-7; possibly TRBD2 for D (6 bases). Deletions cut 3 bases from V and 6 bases from J, with 18 bases between. Germline-derived CDR1 and CDR2 are KGHSH and LQKENI. The CDR3 runs 15 residues. CDR3 sequence (DNA): TGTGCCAGCTCACCGAGTCGCGGGACCGAACGCGAGCAGTACTTC. It is translated as CASSPSRGTEREQYF.

In its sample, this clonotype was seen many times. V gene TRBV5-1 combines with J gene TRBJ2-7, with 10 bases fitting TRBD2. In germline, CDR1 is SGHRS, CDR2 YFSETQ. The CDR3 spans 18 residues. V shed 4 bases and J 2 bases; nucleotides not matched to a gene: 15. This CDR3 reads CASSPNFGTSEYPYEQYF. As DNA, the CDR3 is TGCGCCAGCAGCCCCAACTTCGGGACTAGCGAGTACCCCTACGAGCAGTACTTC.

This chain connects TRBV18 to TRBJ2-7; D call uncertain. Per germline, CDR1 KGHSH and CDR2 LQKENI. The CDR3 runs 14 residues. V was shortened by 3 bases and J by 0 bases, with 9 bases between the two germline ends. The CDR3 nucleotides read TGTGCCAGCTCACCTTCCAGATACTCCTACGAGCAGTACTTC. This gives the protein CASSPSRYSYEQYF.

Ten or more counts support this clonotype. The chain combines TRBV5-4 with TRBJ2-4, with TRBD1 identical over 8 bases. V dropped 4 bases and J dropped 13; count of bases not matched to a gene: 7. The CDR3 has 12 residues. Looked up from germline, CDR1 is SGHNT and CDR2 is YYREEE (reference sequence). The CDR3 DNA is TGTGCCAGCAGCCAGGGACAGGCCCGCCAGTACTTC. Its translation is CASSQGQARQYF.

This clonotype was detected a few times. This sequence joins TRBV28 and TRBJ1-6, with D unresolved. Germline-derived CDR1 and CDR2 are MDHEN and SYDVKM. The CDR3 runs 16 residues. Between the trimmed V and J ends, which lost 5 bases and 0 bases, there was a span of 11 bases. CDR3 coding DNA: TGTGCCAGCAGTATAGACGGGAGCTCCTATAATTCACCCCTCCACTTT. This encodes CASSIDGSSYNSPLHF.

This clonotype was counted a few times. Here the CDR3 reads CASSSNSGAGNEQFF. The CDR3 DNA sequence: TGCGCCAGCAGCTCGAATAGCGGAGCTGGGAATGAGCAGTTCTTC. J is TRBJ2-1 and V is TRBV5-1; TRBD2 is a possible D gene (6 bases). This CDR3 contains 15 residues. Germline V gene data show CDR1 as SGHRS and CDR2 as YFSETQ. Trimming left V 3 bases short and J 7 bases short, with 17 bases between.

In regard to this clonotype: A read error may be the cause here, since a much bigger clone is one base away. The CDR3 here is CVSSTGAARSTGELFF. In nucleotides, the CDR3 is TGTGTCAGTAGTACTGGGGCAGCTCGGAGCACCGGGGAGCTGTTTTTT. The rearrangement links TRBV19 to TRBJ2-2; weak D call: TRBD1 (5 bases). The CDR3 runs to 16 residues. The germline CDR1 and CDR2 sequences are LNHDA and SQIVND (reference sequence).

This clonotype was seen more than once but under ten times. The chain couples TRBV6-2 or TRBV6-3 to TRBJ2-7; TRBD2 agrees at 9 bases. Germline CDR1 and CDR2: MNHEY and SVGEGT. V shed 6 bases and J 3 bases; nucleotides not matched to a gene: 3. The CDR3 runs 13 residues. The CDR3 sequence is CASRGTSSYEQYF. CDR3 nucleotide sequence: TGTGCCAGCAGGGGGACTAGCAGCTACGAGCAGTACTTC.

In its sample, this clonotype was seen many times. V gene TRBV12-3 or TRBV12-4 combines with J gene TRBJ2-2; the D gene could be TRBD1 or TRBD2 (5 bases each). The CDR3 covers 16 residues. V was clipped by 6 bases and J by 4 bases, with 18 bases between them. The CDR3 region is CASSPRVGAFTGELFF. CDR3 in DNA: TGTGCCAGCAGCCCGAGGGTAGGGGCCTTCACCGGGGAGCTGTTTTTT.

The gene calls are TRBV28 and TRBJ2-7; 8 nucleotides agree with TRBD2. The length of the CDR3 is 14 residues. The V gene end was trimmed by 5 bases and the J gene end by 8 bases; junction bases not matched to a gene: 11. The germline V gene encodes CDR1 MDHEN and CDR2 SYDVKM. The CDR3 DNA follows: TGTGCCAGCAGTCTCCCAGATACTAGCGGAAAGCAGTACTTC. It specifies CASSLPDTSGKQYF.

The chain employs TRBV15 and TRBJ1-5, with D possibly being TRBD1 (5 bases). CDR1 and CDR2 from the germline V gene are LNHNV and YYDKDF (reference sequence). The V end was cut by 6 bases, the J end by 4 bases, with 7 bases between. The length of the CDR3 is 12 residues. CDR3 DNA: TGTGCCACCAGGACAGAGAATCAGCCCCAGCATTTT. Protein sequence: CATRTENQPQHF.

This clonotype was seen many times. The chain uses TRBV20-1 and TRBJ2-5; TRBD2 is a possible D gene (6 bases). The germline V gene has CDR1 DFQATT and CDR2 SNEGSKA (reference sequence). The CDR3 contains 15 residues. V was clipped by 0 bases and J by 1 base, with 12 bases between them. The CDR3 DNA follows: TGCAGTGCTAGAGATCGGGGACTCGCCCAAGAGACCCAGTACTTC. Translating gives CSARDRGLAQETQYF.

The chain couples TRBV7-9 to TRBJ2-1; the match to TRBD2 covers 12 bases. Germline CDR1 SEHNR, CDR2 FQNEAQ (reference sequence). The CDR3 is made up of 16 amino acids. V was clipped by 3 bases and J by 2 bases; unmatched bases: 2. This chain's CDR3 is CASSFSSGRAYNEQFF. For the CDR3, the DNA is TGTGCCAGCAGCTTTTCTAGCGGGAGGGCCTACAATGAGCAGTTCTTC.

This clonotype has just a few counts. The V gene is TRBV7-9, the J gene TRBJ2-7; D unclear. The length of the CDR3 is 15 residues. The ends were cut back, 0 bases at V and 3 bases at J, with 12 bases in the middle. Germline CDR1 SEHNR, CDR2 FQNEAQ (reference sequence). CDR3 region: CASSLARGVLYEQYF. CDR3 nucleotide sequence: TGTGCCAGCAGCTTAGCGCGCGGAGTCCTCTACGAGCAGTACTTC.

This clonotype was seen more than once but under ten times. V usage is TRBV5-4 and J usage is TRBJ2-5, with a tentative D call TRBD2 (7 bases). Germline assignment: CDR1 SGHNT and CDR2 YYREEE (reference sequence). The CDR3 loop spans 16 amino acids. The ends were cut back, 0 bases at V and 5 bases at J, with 17 bases in the middle. DNA of the CDR3: TGTGCCAGCAGCTTGGACGCTAGCGGAGGGGGGGAGACCCAGTACTTC. This sequence encodes CASSLDASGGGETQYF.

The chain employs TRBV5-4 and TRBJ2-7, with 10 bases fitting TRBD1. CDR1 and CDR2 from the germline V gene are SGHNT and YYREEE (reference sequence). The CDR3 is made up of 16 amino acids. V shed 3 bases and J 1 base; nucleotides not matched to a gene: 7. CDR3 sequence (DNA): TGTGCCAGCAGCTCGTTAAGACAGGGGGCTTCCTACGAGCAGTACTTC. Translated: CASSSLRQGASYEQYF.

This clonotype showed up just a few times. The chain is built from TRBV21-1 and TRBJ2-3. TRBV21-1 is labeled a pseudogene. There are 13 residues in the CDR3. Here the CDR3 DNA reads TGTGCCAGCAGCAGAGGAAACACAGATACGCAGTATTTT. Its protein is CASSRGNTDTQYF.

This clonotype came up many times. The chain is built from TRBV9 and TRBJ2-7; 8 positions match TRBD1. Germline lookup yields CDR1 SGDLS and CDR2 YYNGEE. This CDR3 contains 16 residues. The ends lost 3 bases at V and 5 bases at J; junction bases unmatched: 13. The CDR3 DNA reads as TGTGCCAGCAGCGGCCCAGGGGGCCGTCTCCCCCACGAGCAGTACTTC. Translated, it gives CASSGPGGRLPHEQYF.

In this sample, this clonotype turned up many times. The rearrangement joins TRBV20-1 to TRBJ2-5; a weak D match, TRBD1 (6 bases). This CDR3 has 15 amino acids. V was shortened by 2 bases and J by 2 bases, with 15 bases between the two germline ends. Germline lookup yields CDR1 DFQATT and CDR2 SNEGSKA (reference sequence). The DNA of the CDR3 is TGCAGTGCTAGAAAGACAGGAATTATACAAGAGACCCAGTACTTC. As protein: CSARKTGIIQETQYF.

The table lists this clonotype with many counts. The chain is built from TRBV5-1 and TRBJ2-1; possibly TRBD1 or TRBD2 for D (7 bases each). CDR1 is SGHRS, CDR2 YFSETQ, per germline. V lost 4 bases, J lost 5 bases, and 19 bases lay in between. This CDR3 has 16 residues. This chain's CDR3 is CASSRSRDSGDNEQFF. In DNA form, the CDR3 reads TGCGCCAGCAGCCGGAGTAGGGACAGCGGGGACAATGAGCAGTTCTTC.

Details on this clonotype: A much larger clone is a single base away; this may be a read error. The V and J genes are TRBV5-4 and TRBJ2-1; TRBD2 aligns across 9 bases. The CDR3 spans 16 residues. Germline assignment: CDR1 SGHNT and CDR2 YYREEE (reference sequence). CDR3 in DNA: TGTGCCAGCAGCTTGGGTACTAGCGGGTTTCACAATGAGCGGTTCTTC. As protein: CASSLGTSGFHNERFF.

The chain carries TRBV20-1 and TRBJ2-5, with TRBD2 identical over 10 bases. Germline loops: CDR1 DFQATT, CDR2 SNEGSKA (reference sequence). The CDR3 sequence is 13 residues long. Trimming cost V 2 bases and J 6 bases; bases outside gene matches: 3. As DNA, the CDR3 is TGCAGTGCTAGACTAGCGGGGGTGCAGACCCAGTACTTC. It codes for CSARLAGVQTQYF.

This clonotype was recorded a few times. V and J are TRBV20-1 and TRBJ2-2, with a weak D call TRBD1 (6 bases). V lost 7 bases to trimming and J lost 4 bases, with 10 bases between them. The CDR3 extends over 12 amino acids. Per the germline V gene, CDR1 is DFQATT and CDR2 is SNEGSKA (reference sequence). Written as DNA, the CDR3 is TGCAGTGTAACAGGGCCCACCGGGGAGCTGTTTTTT. Translating gives CSVTGPTGELFF.

This clonotype was recorded at least ten times. The chain has TRBV7-6 and TRBJ2-5; D ambiguous. V was trimmed by 0 bases and J by 5 bases, leaving 10 bases between them. The CDR3 covers 14 residues. Germline V gives CDR1 SGHVS, CDR2 FNYEAQ. This chain's CDR3 is CASSLATSGETQYF. DNA for the CDR3: TGTGCCAGCAGCTTAGCAACTTCTGGCGAGACCCAGTACTTC.

This clonotype has only a few counts. V and J are TRBV29-1 and TRBJ1-2; 7 positions match TRBD1. Germline-derived CDR1 and CDR2 are SQVTM and ANQGSEA. The V and J ends lost 5 bases and 4 bases, in that order; junction bases with no gene match: 4. This CDR3 has 12 amino acids. CDR3 loop: CSVTSGGYGYTF. The CDR3 DNA follows: TGCAGCGTTACTTCAGGGGGCTATGGCTACACCTTC.

This clonotype was detected only once. A much larger clonotype is one base distant, so this may be a read error. This sequence joins TRBV5-1 and TRBJ1-1; no firm D call. This CDR3 spans 15 amino acids. V gave up 2 bases and J gave up 4 bases, with 15 bases separating them. Germline CDR1 and CDR2: SGHRS and YFSETQ. CDR3 loop: CASSFSKGGGTEAFF. Written as DNA, the CDR3 is TGCGCCAGCAGCTTTTCAAAGGGAGGCGGCACTGAAGCTTTCTTT.

This clonotype was recorded at least ten times. This rearrangement joins TRBV10-3 to TRBJ1-1, with D tentatively TRBD1 (5 bases). V was shortened by 6 bases and J by 4 bases, with 12 bases between the two germline ends. Germline V gives CDR1 ENHRY, CDR2 SYGVKD. This CDR3 has 13 amino acids. This CDR3 is CAISPREGTEAFF. The CDR3 region has the DNA TGTGCCATCAGCCCCAGGGAGGGCACTGAAGCTTTCTTT.

The sample holds many counts of this clonotype. This chain joins TRBV30 and TRBJ2-5, with D tentatively TRBD1 (6 bases). Germline lookup yields CDR1 GTSNPN and CDR2 SVGIG (reference sequence). The CDR3 is 14 residues long. Deletions cut 4 bases from V and 12 bases from J, with 24 bases between. The CDR3 protein is CAWTLTGWDTREYF. The CDR3 DNA follows: TGTGCCTGGACCCTTACGGGGTGGGACACCCGGGAGTACTTC.

A few counts support this clonotype. The rearrangement uses TRBV10-1 and TRBJ2-2; TRBD1 might be the D (5 bases). Germline CDR1 WNHNN, CDR2 SYGVQD (reference sequence). The V end lost 8 bases, the J end lost 0 bases, and 10 bases lay between the germline ends. The CDR3 sequence is 14 residues long. CDR3 DNA sequence: TGCGCCAGCGGAGCAGGGACGAACACCGGGGAGCTGTTTTTT. Its translation: CASGAGTNTGELFF.

This clonotype has just a few counts. The genes are TRBV6-5 and TRBJ1-6, with 7 bases lining up with TRBD1. In germline, CDR1 is MNHEY, CDR2 SVGAGI. The CDR3 runs to 14 residues. Germline trimming cut 6 bases from V and 7 bases from J; bases unmatched to any gene: 6. This CDR3 reads CASSRQGLNSPLHF. The CDR3 nucleotides read TGTGCCAGCAGCCGACAGGGATTGAATTCACCCCTCCACTTT.